This T cell receptor beta chain stems from a study of cytomegalovirus exposure and HLA in healthy donors. The PCR used 60 Vbeta and 13 Jbeta primers. The repertoire was sequenced with immunoSEQ multiplex PCR; TCRdb's copy has only in-frame clones and lacks some. Its clone listing holds about 150,000 clones. The CDR3 covers 11 residues. From germline, CDR1 is SGHDN and CDR2 FVKESK. The V gene lost 8 bases and the J gene lost 1 base, with 6 bases spanning the gap. Sequencing used PBMCs. This TCR was sampled from a man under 40 in good health and CMV-seronegative. The rearrangement uses TRBV14 and TRBJ2-7; D perhaps matches TRBD2 (5 bases). CDR3 DNA: TGTGCCAGCGGCGGGTCCTACGAGCAGTACTTC. Amino acids: CASGGSYEQYF. Filled out from reference TRBV14 and TRBJ2-7, the complete variable domain reads EAGVTQFPSHSVIEKGQTVTLRCDPISGHDNLYWYRRVMGKEIKFLLHFVKESKQDESGMPNNRFLAERTGGTYSTLKVQPAELEDSGVYFCASGGSYEQYFGPGTRLTVT.